This T cell receptor beta chain derives from a study of blood T cell repertoires in COVID-19. Study context: Acute and convalescent COVID-19 samples came from the United States, Italy and Spain. In each case, the material was cDNA or gDNA derived from T cells, B-cell-depleted T cells, or PBMCs.

V was clipped by 0 bases and J by 5 bases, with 10 bases between them. The CDR3 totals 13 residues. CDR1 and CDR2 (germline): GTSNPN, SVGIG (reference sequence). Authors' processing steps: Amplification with reference gene primers provided the estimates of nucleated cell counts. Sequenced by immunoSEQ multiplex PCR; TCRdb stores in-frame clones only, minus some. The V and J calls and the clone size are those of that table, but D and trimming were determined from the DNA. This sample has about 270,000 clones; 82% occur once, and the top ten carry about 3%. Sequencing was performed on peripheral blood. The V call is TRBV30, the J call TRBJ1-2; D may be TRBD1 (5 bases). This receptor was obtained from a woman younger than 30 with acute or convalescent COVID-19. The CDR3 loop reads CAWSVRGGYGYTF. The DNA for the CDR3 is TGTGCCTGGAGTGTACGGGGGGGATATGGCTACACCTTC.